The 9 T cell receptor beta chains below all came from one sample that was sequenced in a study of blood T cells in healthy people across ages. Next came a second PCR, run for about 7 to 12 cycles, which used a sample-barcoded 5' primer along with a J-beta primer mix. TCRdb ran MiXCR on the 5' RACE reads and lists one entry per CDR3 protein. The data show over 950,000 distinct CDR3 sequences, with roughly 50% seen just once and about a fifth held by the top ten. The sequencing input was blood. These receptors all come from a woman in her sixties in good health.

The chain employs TRBV18 and TRBJ1-4; D not certain. The CDR3 is made up of 14 amino acids. With 6 bases removed from V and 0 bases from J, the gap between germline ends came to 8 bases. The V gene's germline CDR1 is KGHSH and CDR2 LQKENI. The CDR3 region is CASSQCATNEKLFF. Here the CDR3 DNA reads TGTGCCAGCTCGCAATGTGCAACTAATGAAAAACTGTTTTTT.

The V gene is TRBV3-1, the J gene TRBJ2-5; perhaps TRBD1 as D (7 bases). Looked up from germline, CDR1 is LGHDT and CDR2 is YNNKEL (reference sequence). V was clipped by 9 bases and J by 5 bases, with 13 bases between them. This CDR3 region has 12 residues. CDR3: CASRRGPETQYF. The CDR3 DNA reads TGTGCCAGTAGGAGGGGGCCGGAGACCCAGTACTTC.

This clonotype was observed a handful of times. The chain is built from TRBV5-1 and TRBJ2-5; D uncertain. The end of the DNA fits TRBJ2-7 better, so the J call may be wrong. The germline V gene encodes CDR1 SGHRS and CDR2 YFSETQ. This CDR3 is 16 amino acids long. CDR3 nucleotide sequence: TGCGCCAGCAGCTTGGCGGCTTTGACGCACCCATACGAGCAGTACTTC. The encoded protein is CASSLAALTHPYEQYF.

The J gene is TRBJ2-4, the V gene TRBV27; 9 nucleotides align to TRBD2. The DNA end lines up better with TRBJ2-7; the J call may be wrong. The CDR3 sequence is 16 residues long. Germline CDR1 reads MNHEY; CDR2 reads SMNVEV (reference sequence). The CDR3 DNA is TGTGCCAGCAGCGAGCTTCCATCTAGCGGGAACTACGAGCAGTACTTC. It codes for CASSELPSSGNYEQYF.

This clonotype has a handful of counts. The chain has TRBV29-1 and TRBJ2-1; D is ambiguous. V shed 3 bases and J shed 12 bases, with 12 bases lying between them. The CDR3 runs to 11 residues. Germline CDR1 reads SQVTM; CDR2 reads ANQGSEA. The CDR3 DNA follows: TGCAGCGTTGACGGTGTGAAGCGGCAGTTCTTC. Its protein is CSVDGVKRQFF.

This rearrangement joins TRBV6-1 to TRBJ1-2; 7 nucleotides align to TRBD1. The CDR3 has 14 amino acids. V trimming: 5 bases; J trimming: 5 bases; junction bases outside the gene matches: 8. Looked up from germline, CDR1 is MNHNS and CDR2 is SASEGT. CDR3 residues: CASSTGERWYGYTF. The CDR3 DNA is TGTGCCAGCAGTACAGGGGAACGATGGTATGGCTACACCTTC.

This rearrangement joins TRBV11-2 to TRBJ2-5; tentatively, D is TRBD2 (6 bases). TRBJ2-7 explains the end of the DNA better; the J call may be wrong. The length of the CDR3 is 17 residues. CDR1 and CDR2 from the germline V gene are SGHAT and FQNNGV. The CDR3 loop is CASSLDEVGFGGYEQYF. CDR3 DNA: TGTGCCAGCAGCTTAGATGAAGTGGGGTTCGGGGGTTACGAGCAGTACTTC.

The sample holds a few counts of this clonotype. The V call is TRBV7-9, the J call TRBJ2-1; tentative D call: TRBD2 (5 bases). V was clipped by 5 bases and J by 0 bases, with 11 bases between them. The germline V gene has CDR1 SEHNR and CDR2 FQNEAQ (reference sequence). This CDR3 comprises 15 residues. The CDR3 here is CASSVLGGSYNEQFF. In DNA form, the CDR3 reads TGTGCCAGCAGCGTACTAGGAGGCTCCTACAATGAGCAGTTCTTC.

The chain uses TRBV6-5 and TRBJ2-1; 14 bases line up with TRBD2. V lost 4 bases, J lost 7 bases, and 6 bases stayed unmatched. The CDR3 runs 16 residues. The germline gives CDR1 MNHEY, CDR2 SVGAGI. The CDR3 coding sequence is TGTGCCAGCAGTTCGGGACTAGCGGGAGCGAAAAATGAGCAGTTCTTC. As protein: CASSSGLAGAKNEQFF.